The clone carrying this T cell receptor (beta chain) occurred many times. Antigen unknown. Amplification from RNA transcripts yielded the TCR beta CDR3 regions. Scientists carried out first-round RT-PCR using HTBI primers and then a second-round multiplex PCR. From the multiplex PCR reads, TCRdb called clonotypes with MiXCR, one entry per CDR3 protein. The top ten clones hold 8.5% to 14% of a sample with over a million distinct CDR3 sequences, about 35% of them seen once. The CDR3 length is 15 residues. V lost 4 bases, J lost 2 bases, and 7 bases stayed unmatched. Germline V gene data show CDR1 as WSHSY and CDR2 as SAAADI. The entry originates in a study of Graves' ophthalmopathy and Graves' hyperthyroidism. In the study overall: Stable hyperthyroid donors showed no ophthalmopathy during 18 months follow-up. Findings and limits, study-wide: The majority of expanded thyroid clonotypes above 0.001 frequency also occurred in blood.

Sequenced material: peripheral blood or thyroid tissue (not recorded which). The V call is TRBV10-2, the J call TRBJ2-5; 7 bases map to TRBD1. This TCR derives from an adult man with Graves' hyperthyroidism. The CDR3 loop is CASSGWDSLQETQYF. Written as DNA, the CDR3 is TGCGCCAGCAGTGGATGGGACAGTCTACAAGAGACCCAGTACTTC.